This T cell receptor (beta chain) was recorded in a study of T cells after yellow fever vaccination. TCRdb reanalysed the 5' RACE reads using MiXCR and keeps one entry per CDR3 protein. The sample has around 49,000 distinct CDR3 sequences, about 6.8% seen once; the top ten hold approximately 15%. CDR3 length equals 13 residues. Germline V gives CDR1 MNHNY, CDR2 SVGAGI (reference sequence). V was clipped by 6 bases and J by 4 bases; unmatched bases: 3. This clonotype was observed at least ten times. Study-wide results and caveats: FACS-sorted repertoires could contain abundant clonotypes contaminating from the bulk population.

This TCR was recovered from a man under 40 who received the YFV17D yellow fever vaccine. This chain connects TRBV6-6 to TRBJ2-1; 7 bases match TRBD1. Sample: CD8+ T cells not binding an NS4B(214-222) dextramer, sorted from PBMCs, taken 45 days after the yellow fever booster vaccination. CDR3 bases: TGTGCCAGCAGCGGGGACAGATACAATGAGCAGTTCTTC. It codes for CASSGDRYNEQFF.